Presented here are 18 T cell receptor beta chains from one specimen sequenced in a study of resident and recirculating memory T cells in vitiligo. The protocol was immunoSEQ multiplex PCR, while the TCRdb copy is restricted to in-frame clones and leaves out a portion. The sample holds tens of thousands of clones, 91% seen once. Material: blood. These TCRs come from a male donor with vitiligo.

This rearrangement joins TRBV7-2 to TRBJ1-1; D is undetermined. CDR1 is SGHTA and CDR2 is FQGNSA in the germline V gene. The CDR3 runs 13 residues. V gave up 4 bases and J gave up 3 bases, with 9 bases separating them. CDR3 sequence (DNA): TGTGCCAGCAGCTCTATATTGGACACTGAAGCTTTCTTT. Its translation: CASSSILDTEAFF.

V and J are TRBV15 and TRBJ2-7, with a tentative D call TRBD2 (5 bases). CDR3 length: 15 amino acids. Germline V lookup: CDR1 LNHNV, CDR2 YYDKDF (reference sequence). The V and J ends lost 1 base and 6 bases respectively, with 16 bases between them. CDR3 coding DNA: TGTGCCACCAGCAGAGCCTCAGACTACCTGGGCGAGCAGTACTTC. It encodes CATSRASDYLGEQYF. Together with reference TRBV15 and TRBJ2-7, the CDR3 gives the full variable domain: DAMVIQNPRYQVTQFGKPVTLSCSQTLNHNVMYWYQQKSSQAPKLLFHYYDKDFNNEADTPDNFQSRRPNTSFCFLDIRSPGLGDTAMYLCATSRASDYLGEQYFGPGTRLTVT.

This clone was detected only once. CDR3 bases: TGTGCCAGCAGCTTGGAGGCTACTAACTATGGCTACACCTTC. Its protein product is CASSLEATNYGYTF. The chain employs TRBV7-3 and TRBJ1-2; D not certain. V lost 3 bases and J lost 0, with 8 bases in between. The length of the CDR3 is 14 residues. CDR1 and CDR2 from the germline V gene are SGHTA and FQGTGA.

The chain has TRBV4-1 and TRBJ1-2; D uncertain. The germline CDR1 and CDR2 sequences are MGHRA and YSYEKL. The V gene lost 0 bases and the J gene lost 7 bases, with 9 bases spanning the gap. CDR3 length: 13 amino acids. The CDR3 coding sequence is TGCGCCAGCAGCCAAGAGAGGTTGGGTGGCTACACCTTC. Protein sequence: CASSQERLGGYTF.

This clone is a singleton in its sample. The V and J genes are TRBV28 and TRBJ2-4; D might be TRBD1 (5 bases). CDR3 size: 16 residues. Trimming shortened V by 6 bases and J by 3 bases, and 18 bases separated the two germline ends. Per germline, CDR1 MDHEN and CDR2 SYDVKM. The CDR3 DNA is TGTGCCAGCAGGCAGGGCGAAATTACCCTCAAAAACATTCAGTACTTC. As protein: CASRQGEITLKNIQYF.

This clone has just one count. In DNA form, the CDR3 reads TGTGCCAGCAGCTTAGTTCCGGCGGGGACCGGAAACACCATATATTTT. Translation gives CASSLVPAGTGNTIYF. The rearrangement uses TRBV7-2 and TRBJ1-3, with D tentatively TRBD1 (5 bases). In germline, CDR1 is SGHTA, CDR2 FQGNSA. This CDR3 has 16 amino acids. The V gene lost 1 base and the J gene lost 4 bases, with 14 bases spanning the gap.

The CDR3 loop is CASSIDGLAEETQYF. In DNA form, the CDR3 reads TGTGCCAGTAGTATAGATGGACTAGCGGAAGAGACCCAGTACTTC. The J gene is TRBJ2-5, the V gene TRBV19; 10 bases line up with TRBD2. V was clipped by 0 bases and J by 3 bases; unmatched bases: 1. The CDR3 loop spans 15 amino acids. Germline lookup yields CDR1 LNHDA and CDR2 SQIVND (reference sequence).

V gene TRBV2 combines with J gene TRBJ1-2; D unclear. V was cut by 5 bases and J by 8 bases, with 15 bases left in between. Germline loops: CDR1 SNHLY, CDR2 FYNNEI. The CDR3 length is 13 residues. The CDR3: CASSSSGIFGYTF. CDR3 nucleotide sequence: TGTGCCAGCAGTTCTTCCGGGATTTTCGGCTACACCTTC.

This chain uses TRBV5-4 with TRBJ2-5; the match to TRBD2 covers 11 bases. V gave up 2 bases and J gave up 5 bases; unmatched junction bases: 2. The CDR3 totals 14 residues. The V gene's germline CDR1 is SGHNT and CDR2 YYREEE (reference sequence). The CDR3 nucleotides read TGTGCCAGCAGCTTTAGCGGGGGGGAGGAGACCCAGTACTTC. Protein product: CASSFSGGEETQYF.

This clone was seen just once. CDR3 protein: CASSTQNRGRSYEQYF. CDR3 sequence (DNA): TGTGCCAGTAGTACCCAGAACAGGGGGCGATCCTACGAGCAGTACTTC. The genes are TRBV19 and TRBJ2-7, with TRBD1 matching 9 bases. The CDR3 sequence is 16 residues long. J gave up 1 base and V 4 bases, and 8 bases lay outside the gene matches. The germline CDR1 and CDR2 sequences are LNHDA and SQIVND (reference sequence).

The chain is built from TRBV18 and TRBJ1-1, with D perhaps TRBD1 (5 bases). From germline, CDR1 is KGHSH and CDR2 LQKENI. V gave up 1 base and J gave up 3 bases, with 12 bases separating them. The CDR3 contains 15 residues. The CDR3 loop is CASSPLGPPYTEAFF. In DNA form, the CDR3 reads TGTGCCAGCTCACCACTGGGGCCCCCCTACACTGAAGCTTTCTTT.

The chain joins TRBV15 to TRBJ1-4; 10 nucleotides match TRBD1. J was trimmed by 8 bases and V by 7 bases; bases with no gene match: 7. Germline V gives CDR1 LNHNV, CDR2 YYDKDF (reference sequence). The CDR3 contains 14 residues. Here the CDR3 reads CATNAGQGKEKLFF. The CDR3 bases are TGTGCCACCAACGCGGGACAGGGGAAGGAAAAACTGTTTTTT.

The chain is built from TRBV5-6 and TRBJ2-2; unclear D gene. Per germline, CDR1 SGHDT and CDR2 YYEEEE. The CDR3 length is 13 residues. Trimming stripped 4 bases from V and 6 bases from J, with 10 bases between. The CDR3 region has the DNA TGTGCCAGCAGCCCCTTAGTTGCCGGGGAGCTGTTTTTT. This codes for CASSPLVAGELFF. Together with reference TRBV5-6 and TRBJ2-2, the CDR3 gives the full variable domain: DAGVTQSPTHLIKTRGQQVTLRCSPKSGHDTVSWYQQALGQGPQFIFQYYEEEERQRGNFPDRFSGHQFPNYSSELNVNALLLGDSALYLCASSPLVAGELFFGEGSRLTVL.

The V gene is TRBV6-5, the J gene TRBJ2-3; 7 bases are a match to TRBD2. Germline trimming cut 2 bases from V and 7 bases from J; bases unmatched to any gene: 9. The CDR3 totals 15 residues. Germline CDR1 reads MNHEY; CDR2 reads SVGAGI. Here the CDR3 reads CASSYAAVGRNTQYF. Written as DNA, the CDR3 is TGTGCCAGCAGTTACGCGGCAGTCGGGAGGAATACGCAGTATTTT.

The rearrangement joins TRBV4-3 to TRBJ2-7, with 8 bases matching TRBD2. This CDR3 has 14 amino acids. CDR1 LGHNA and CDR2 YSLEER come from the germline V gene. V lost 4 bases, J lost 6 bases, and 8 bases stayed unmatched. The CDR3 is CASSRRRGGGEQYF. The CDR3 coding sequence is TGCGCCAGCAGCCGCCGTCGGGGGGGCGGCGAGCAGTACTTC.

The chain carries TRBV18 and TRBJ1-4; TRBD1 matches at 9 bases. Trimming at V came to 4 bases and at J to 8 bases, leaving 14 bases not matched to a gene. From germline, CDR1 is KGHSH and CDR2 LQKENI. This CDR3 comprises 17 residues. CDR3 DNA: TGTGCCAGCTCACAAACCAGAGGGGACAGGGCTGAGGAAAAACTGTTTTTT. Translating it yields CASSQTRGDRAEEKLFF.

The rearrangement links TRBV7-8 to TRBJ1-2; D unclear. The CDR3 contains 13 residues. The germline CDR1 and CDR2 sequences are SGHVS and FQNEAQ. Trimming pared 5 bases from V and 2 bases from J, leaving 9 bases between. CDR3 in DNA: TGTGCCAGCAGCCCTCGTTTCAACTATGGCTACACCTTC. Protein product: CASSPRFNYGYTF.

The chain couples TRBV5-1 to TRBJ2-2; 10 nucleotides agree with TRBD2. J was trimmed by 2 bases and V by 6 bases; bases with no gene match: 7. The CDR3 loop spans 16 amino acids. CDR1 SGHRS and CDR2 YFSETQ come from the germline V gene. CDR3 sequence: CASTVGLAVNTGELFF. The CDR3 DNA reads as TGCGCCAGCACCGTAGGACTAGCGGTAAACACCGGGGAGCTGTTTTTT. Full variable domain (missing parts from reference TRBV5-1 and TRBJ2-2): KAGVTQTPRYLIKTRGQQVTLSCSPISGHRSVSWYQQTPGQGLQFLFEYFSETQRNKGNFPGRFSGRQFSNSRSEMNVSTLELGDSALYLCASTVGLAVNTGELFFGEGSRLTVL.